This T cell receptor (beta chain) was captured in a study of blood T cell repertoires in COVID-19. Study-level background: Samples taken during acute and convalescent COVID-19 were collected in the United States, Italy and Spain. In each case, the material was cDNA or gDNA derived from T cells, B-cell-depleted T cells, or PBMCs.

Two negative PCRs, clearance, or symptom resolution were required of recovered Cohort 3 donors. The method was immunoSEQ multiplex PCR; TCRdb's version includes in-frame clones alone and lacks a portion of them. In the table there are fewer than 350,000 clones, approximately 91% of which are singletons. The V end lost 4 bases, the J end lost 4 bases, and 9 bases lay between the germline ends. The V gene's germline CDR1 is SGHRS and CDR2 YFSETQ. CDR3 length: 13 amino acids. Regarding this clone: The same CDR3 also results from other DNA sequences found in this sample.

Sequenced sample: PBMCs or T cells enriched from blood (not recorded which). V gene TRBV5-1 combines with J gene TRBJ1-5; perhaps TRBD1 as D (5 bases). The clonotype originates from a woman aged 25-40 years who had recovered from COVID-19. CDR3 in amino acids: CASSLQGNQPQHF. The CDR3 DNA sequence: TGCGCCAGCAGCCTTCAGGGAAATCAGCCCCAGCATTTT.